This T cell receptor beta chain was sequenced for a study of Ad26.COV2.S vaccination and SARS-CoV-2 variants. Whole-study findings and limits: The authors reported substantial breadth in spike-specific CD8+ and CD4+ T cell responses after vaccination. Assessments of TCR breadth and depth may have underestimated the total T cell responses.

For this clone: Its antigen remains unidentified.

Sequencing was performed with immunoSEQ multiplex PCR; in TCRdb, only in-frame clones are kept and a portion is missing. The sample consists of about 140,000 clones, around 86% of them appearing once. Source: peripheral blood, taken after recovery from COVID-19. The receptor's source is a human donor who had recovered from COVID-19.

CDR3 DNA sequence: TGTGCCAGCAGTTCCCCGTTTGTCTTGGAGGGGACTTTCTTT. Translated: CASSSPFVLEGTFF. The chain employs TRBV6-2 or TRBV6-3 and TRBJ1-1, with D perhaps TRBD1 (5 bases). With 4 bases removed from V and 12 bases from J, the gap between germline ends came to 21 bases. The CDR3 is 14 amino acids. Germline V gives CDR1 MNHEY, CDR2 SVGEGT.